A single sample is the source of the 27 T cell receptor beta chains below, sequenced in a study of vaccination effects on CD4 cells after COVID-19. Measured with immunoSEQ multiplex PCR; TCRdb has only the in-frame clones, and not every one. In the table there are fewer than 30,000 clones, about 83% of which are singletons. Before any sequencing was done, the ViraFEST assay used viral peptide pools to expand antigen-specific CD4+ T cells. After about 10 days in culture, the CD4+ T cells were isolated. All participants had two doses of either the BNT162b2 or mRNA-1273 vaccine. These receptors are not linked to any known antigen. Sequences were derived from CD4+ T cells from PBMCs cultured with HCoV-NL63 spike peptides, sampled after COVID-19 vaccination. The receptor source for this set is a human donor who received a COVID-19 vaccine. Some clones in this sample may be carry-over from other donors' samples.

The J gene is TRBJ1-5, the V gene TRBV28; D remains unclear. V was trimmed by 9 bases and J by 3 bases, leaving 9 bases between them. There are 12 residues in the CDR3. The germline gives CDR1 MDHEN, CDR2 SYDVKM. CDR3 DNA: TGTGCCAGTTGGGCCCTCAATCAGCCCCAGCATTTT. This sequence encodes CASWALNQPQHF.

The chain employs TRBV6-5 and TRBJ1-3; possibly TRBD1 for D (6 bases). The germline gives CDR1 MNHEY, CDR2 SVGAGI. This CDR3 spans 14 amino acids. Deletions cut 5 bases from V and 4 bases from J, with 12 bases between. CDR3 DNA: TGTGCCAGCAGTCCTCGGGGGCAAGGAAACACCATATATTTT. Translating it yields CASSPRGQGNTIYF.

This chain connects TRBV7-6 to TRBJ1-4; possibly TRBD1 for D (5 bases). Germline V gene data show CDR1 as SGHVS and CDR2 as FNYEAQ. Trimming took 5 bases from V and 0 from J, leaving 10 bases between them. This CDR3 spans 15 amino acids. The CDR3: CASSKGAATNEKLFF. Written as DNA, the CDR3 is TGTGCCAGCAGCAAAGGGGCGGCAACTAATGAAAAACTGTTTTTT.

The chain's CDR3 is CASSSVAGGLYDTQYF. CDR3 DNA: TGCGCCAGCAGCTCTGTAGCGGGGGGGCTTTACGATACGCAGTATTTT. V is TRBV5-1 and J is TRBJ2-3; TRBD2 matches at 11 bases. Trimming removed 3 bases from V and 6 bases from J; junction bases left unmatched: 9. Germline values: CDR1 SGHRS, CDR2 YFSETQ. This CDR3 has 16 amino acids.

The chain couples TRBV7-2 to TRBJ1-1; D call uncertain. The CDR3 loop spans 13 amino acids. V was clipped by 3 bases and J by 1 base, with 6 bases between them. CDR1 and CDR2 from the germline V gene are SGHTA and FQGNSA. The CDR3 sequence is CASSLSRNTEAFF. In nucleotides, the CDR3 is TGTGCCAGCAGCTTGAGCAGGAACACTGAAGCTTTCTTT.

The chain recombines TRBV5-3 with TRBJ2-7; 7 bases line up with TRBD1. TRBV5-3 is recorded as an ORF, its role being uncertain. Trimming cost V 4 bases and J 2 bases; bases outside gene matches: 9. This CDR3 is built from 15 residues. This chain's CDR3 is CARSTYQGETYEQYV. The CDR3 DNA follows: TGTGCCAGAAGCACATACCAGGGGGAAACCTACGAGCAGTACGTC.

The chain has TRBV6-5 and TRBJ1-5, with 8 positions matching TRBD1. Germline CDR1 and CDR2: MNHEY and SVGAGI. Unmatched junction bases numbered 2, after V lost 6 bases and J lost 4 bases. The CDR3 has 13 residues. The CDR3 protein is CASSRQGNQPQHF. Here the CDR3 DNA reads TGTGCCAGCAGCCGACAGGGGAATCAGCCCCAGCATTTT.

This chain connects TRBV5-8 to TRBJ2-5; 11 bases align to TRBD1. The CDR3 has 15 amino acids. V dropped 4 bases and J dropped 2; count of bases not matched to a gene: 4. Germline V lookup: CDR1 SGHTS, CDR2 YDEGEE. The CDR3 reads CASSRGQGGQETQYF. CDR3 coding DNA: TGTGCCAGCAGCCGGGGACAGGGGGGACAAGAGACCCAGTACTTC.

The chain has TRBV6-5 and TRBJ2-1, with 7 bases aligning to TRBD1. The germline gives CDR1 MNHEY, CDR2 SVGAGI. This CDR3 has 13 residues. Losses at the gene ends were 6 bases for V and 8 bases for J; bases not matched to a gene: 7. The CDR3 bases are TGTGCCAGCAGAAAACAGGGGACAGATGAGCAGTTCTTC. It codes for CASRKQGTDEQFF.

CDR3 amino acids: CASSQSKAGGTDTQYF. CDR3 nucleotides: TGTGCCAGCAGCCAATCCAAGGCGGGGGGTACAGATACGCAGTATTTT. The chain couples TRBV3-1 (or the pseudogene TRBV3-2) to TRBJ2-3; 8 bases are shared with TRBD2. Unmatched junction bases numbered 7, after V lost 2 bases and J lost 3 bases. The CDR3 extends over 16 amino acids. Germline CDR1 reads LGHDT; CDR2 reads YNNKEL (reference sequence).

This clone showed up just once. The chain joins TRBV1 to TRBJ2-5; the table's D call, TRBD1, was not checked against the DNA. TRBV1 is a recognized pseudogene. This CDR3 has 17 amino acids. CDR3 in DNA: TGCACCAGCAGCCAAGAAGTGGTAGGGCAGGGGCAAGAGACCCAGTACTTC. It translates to CTSSQEVVGQGQETQYF.

V and J are TRBV9 and TRBJ2-5; 9 bases agree with TRBD2. Trimming at V came to 0 bases and at J to 4 bases, leaving 7 bases not matched to a gene. The CDR3 has 16 residues. Germline assignment: CDR1 SGDLS and CDR2 YYNGEE. This CDR3 is CASSVGGGGGLETQYF. The CDR3 DNA reads as TGTGCCAGCAGCGTAGGCGGGGGGGGCGGGTTAGAGACCCAGTACTTC.

The rearrangement uses TRBV5-1 and TRBJ2-1, with a weak D call TRBD2 (6 bases). Per germline, CDR1 SGHRS and CDR2 YFSETQ. The CDR3 contains 13 residues. V shed 2 bases and J shed 10 bases, with 13 bases lying between them. The CDR3, as DNA: TGCGCCAGCAGCTTCCCGGGGGACTCGGAGCAGTTCTTC. Protein: CASSFPGDSEQFF.

This clone was found a few times. This chain links TRBV3-1 (or the pseudogene TRBV3-2) with TRBJ2-5; no clear D. CDR1 is LGHDT and CDR2 is YNNKEL in the germline V gene (reference sequence). CDR3 size: 11 residues. V was pared by 4 bases and J by 2 bases, with 2 bases between. The CDR3 region has the DNA TGTGCCAGCAGCCTGCAAGAGACCCAGTACTTC. Its protein is CASSLQETQYF.

This clone was counted a single time. The chain links TRBV7-3 to TRBJ1-5; tentatively, D is TRBD1 (6 bases). V was pared by 2 bases and J by 2 bases, with 10 bases between. The V gene's germline CDR1 is SGHTA and CDR2 FQGTGA. This CDR3 comprises 15 residues. In DNA, the CDR3 is TGTGCCAGCAGCTTATCAAGGGGGGGCAATCAGCCCCAGCATTTT. It translates to CASSLSRGGNQPQHF.

The chain uses TRBV5-1 and TRBJ1-4; 10 bases align to TRBD1. The ends lost 0 bases at V and 5 bases at J; junction bases unmatched: 1. CDR1 and CDR2 from the germline V gene are SGHRS and YFSETQ. The CDR3 contains 15 residues. CDR3 amino acids: CASSLVTGGNEKLFF. In nucleotides, the CDR3 is TGCGCCAGCAGCTTGGTGACAGGGGGCAATGAAAAACTGTTTTTT.

The V call is TRBV11-2, the J call TRBJ1-1; no firm D call. The CDR3 is made up of 13 amino acids. CDR1 SGHAT and CDR2 FQNNGV come from the germline V gene. Trimming shortened V by 1 base and J by 4 bases, and 7 bases separated the two germline ends. The CDR3 bases are TGTGCCAGCAGCTTAGTTCGGGGCACTGAAGCTTTCTTT. This encodes CASSLVRGTEAFF.

The chain uses TRBV24-1 and TRBJ1-4, with 7 bases matching TRBD1. J was trimmed by 4 bases and V by 4 bases; bases with no gene match: 5. The germline gives CDR1 KGHDR, CDR2 SFDVKD. The CDR3 runs 15 residues. This CDR3 reads CATSDPGQNNEKLFF. The CDR3 coding sequence is TGTGCCACCAGTGACCCGGGACAGAATAATGAAAAACTGTTTTTT.

This clone was detected only a few times. The V gene is TRBV7-3, the J gene TRBJ1-6, with D unclear. Trimming pared 0 bases from V and 9 bases from J, leaving 6 bases between. CDR1 is SGHTA and CDR2 is FQGTGA in the germline V gene. This CDR3 has 13 amino acids. This CDR3 reads CASSLTEVSPLHF. The CDR3 bases are TGTGCCAGCAGCTTAACTGAGGTTTCACCCCTCCACTTT.

The CDR3 coding sequence is TGTGCCAGCAGCCCCGGACAGTCCTCTAACTATGGCTACACCTTC. Translated, it gives CASSPGQSSNYGYTF. The chain has TRBV5-5 and TRBJ1-2; D perhaps matches TRBD1 (6 bases). V lost 4 bases to trimming and J lost 0 bases, with 13 bases between them. Germline V lookup: CDR1 SGHKS, CDR2 YYEKEE (reference sequence). CDR3 length equals 15 residues.

This rearrangement joins TRBV5-6 to TRBJ2-7; unclear D gene. The CDR3 has 15 residues. With 0 bases removed from V and 3 bases from J, the gap between germline ends came to 13 bases. Germline CDR1 and CDR2: SGHDT and YYEEEE. The DNA for the CDR3 is TGTGCCAGCAGCTTGGCCGCCGGAGTCCGCTACGAGCAGTACGTC. It encodes CASSLAAGVRYEQYV.

The J gene is TRBJ2-5, the V gene TRBV10-2; TRBD2 might be the D (6 bases). The CDR3 extends over 15 amino acids. CDR1 is WSHSY, CDR2 SAAADI, per germline. V was trimmed by 3 bases and J by 4 bases, leaving 15 bases between them. Written as DNA, the CDR3 is TGCGCCAGCAGTGAAGATTCCGGGAGCTCAGAGACCCAGTACTTC. Translating it yields CASSEDSGSSETQYF.

The rearrangement joins TRBV6-5 to TRBJ2-7; 7 bases are shared with TRBD1. Germline V gene lookup returns CDR1 MNHEY and CDR2 SVGAGI. Germline trimming cut 0 bases from V and 6 bases from J; bases unmatched to any gene: 2. The CDR3 runs to 13 residues. The DNA for the CDR3 is TGTGCCAGCAGTTACTCTGAGGGGGCCGAGCAGTACGTC. As protein: CASSYSEGAEQYV.

The gene calls are TRBV6-7 and TRBJ2-7; D remains ambiguous. TRBV6-7 is placed among ORFs of uncertain function. V lost 6 bases to trimming and J lost 4 bases, with 25 bases between them. The CDR3 is 17 amino acids. The CDR3 region has the DNA TGTGCCAGCAGCTTACATGGTGCGGCGGCTCACTTGTACGAGCAGTACGTC. As protein: CASSLHGAAAHLYEQYV.

CDR3 region: CASSLGDRGWKNEQFF. CDR3 in DNA: TGTGCCAGCAGCTTAGGGGACAGGGGTTGGAAAAATGAGCAGTTCTTC. V and J are TRBV7-2 and TRBJ2-1; 10 nucleotides line up with TRBD1. This CDR3 has 16 residues. Germline-derived CDR1 and CDR2 are SGHTA and FQGNSA. Trimming removed 1 base from V and 7 bases from J; junction bases left unmatched: 7.

This clone was recorded a few times. V usage is TRBV5-1 and J usage is TRBJ2-5; D is unclear. Trimming pared 2 bases from V and 5 bases from J, leaving 10 bases between. The CDR3 length is 13 residues. Germline V gene sequence: CDR1 SGHRS, CDR2 YFSETQ. CDR3 loop: CASSFTAQETQYF. The DNA for the CDR3 is TGCGCCAGCAGCTTCACCGCCCAGGAGACCCAGTACTTC. Full variable domain (rest looked up from reference TRBV5-1 and TRBJ2-5): KAGVTQTPRYLIKTRGQQVTLSCSPISGHRSVSWYQQTPGQGLQFLFEYFSETQRNKGNFPGRFSGRQFSNSRSEMNVSTLELGDSALYLCASSFTAQETQYFGPGTRLLVL.

V and J are TRBV24-1 and TRBJ2-5; D is ambiguous. With 10 bases removed from V and 4 bases from J, the gap between germline ends came to 15 bases. CDR1 is KGHDR, CDR2 SFDVKD, per germline. The CDR3 totals 13 residues. CDR3 in DNA: TGTGCCACTGCTCTCGAGGTTGGAGAGACCCAGTACTTC. Protein sequence: CATALEVGETQYF.